The 10 T cell receptor beta chains presented below share a single source sample, sequenced in a study of T cell repertoires in cytomegalovirus infection. TCRdb fed the reads into MiXCR, producing one record per CDR3 protein. Of about 200,000 distinct CDR3 sequences in the sample, 8% to 10% were seen once. The material sequenced was PBMCs. These receptors came from a human donor in good health (CMV status not recorded). Some clones in this sample may be carry-over from other donors' samples.

This clonotype was detected a few times. This sequence joins TRBV6-6 and TRBJ1-2; perhaps TRBD1 as D (5 bases). From germline, CDR1 is MNHNY and CDR2 SVGAGI (reference sequence). The CDR3 sequence is 14 residues long. V lost 10 bases and J 8 bases, leaving 23 bases between the germline ends. CDR3 DNA: TGTGCCACTGTCAGGGATCCTGCTATCAGGGGCTACACCTTC. It specifies CATVRDPAIRGYTF.

Ten or more counts support this clonotype. V gene TRBV7-8 combines with J gene TRBJ2-2, with TRBD2 matching over 7 bases. Trimming removed 1 base from V and 5 bases from J; junction bases left unmatched: 16. The CDR3 runs to 19 residues. Per the germline V gene, CDR1 is SGHVS and CDR2 is FQNEAQ. CDR3 sequence (DNA): TGTGCCAGCAGCTTAGGCCCTCGTTTGATCGGGGGAGGGACCGGGGAGCTGTTTTTT. This codes for CASSLGPRLIGGGTGELFF.

The J gene is TRBJ1-2, the V gene TRBV23-1; 7 bases fit TRBD1. TRBV23-1 belongs to the ORF category, with a function that is uncertain. This CDR3 has 17 residues. With V trimmed by 0 bases and J by 2 bases, 9 bases remained unmatched. The CDR3 region has the DNA TGCGCCAGCAGTCAATCGGGACGACAGGGCGGGAACTATGGCTACACCTTC. It codes for CASSQSGRQGGNYGYTF.

This clonotype was counted a few times. This chain joins TRBV4-3 and TRBJ1-2; possible D gene TRBD1, 5 bases. Germline V gene lookup returns CDR1 LGHNA and CDR2 YSLEER. This CDR3 region has 14 residues. V was clipped by 1 base and J by 3 bases, with 9 bases between them. The CDR3, as DNA: TGCGCCAGCAGCCAAGGCAGGGTCGACTATGGCTACACCTTC. Translated: CASSQGRVDYGYTF.

This clonotype was counted at least ten times. This chain's CDR3 is CSAGRGGRTEAFF. The CDR3 bases are TGCAGTGCTGGGCGCGGGGGCAGAACTGAAGCTTTCTTT. V usage is TRBV20-1 and J usage is TRBJ1-1, with D possibly TRBD1 on 6 matching bases. V lost 5 bases to trimming and J lost 5 bases, with 15 bases between them. This CDR3 is built from 13 residues. CDR1 is DFQATT and CDR2 is SNEGSKA in the germline V gene (reference sequence).

J is TRBJ2-5 and V is TRBV5-1, with D unclear. The CDR3 has 13 residues. V was clipped by 2 bases and J by 5 bases, with 10 bases between them. The germline gives CDR1 SGHRS, CDR2 YFSETQ. The CDR3 DNA reads as TGCGCCAGCAGCTTACGGCCGTTGGAGACCCAGTACTTC. This encodes CASSLRPLETQYF.

The V and J genes are TRBV7-2 and TRBJ2-1; 8 bases fit TRBD2. This CDR3 is built from 17 residues. Germline V lookup: CDR1 SGHTA, CDR2 FQGNSA. After removal of 1 base from V and 7 bases from J, the junction contained 12 bases not matched to a gene. Here the CDR3 reads CASSLGIGGALGNEQFF. Here the CDR3 DNA reads TGTGCCAGCAGCTTAGGGATCGGGGGGGCCCTGGGGAATGAGCAGTTCTTC.

This chain uses TRBV28 with TRBJ1-2; 9 nucleotides align to TRBD1. The CDR3 totals 14 residues. The V gene's germline CDR1 is MDHEN and CDR2 SYDVKM. V lost 5 bases and J lost 5; bases outside the gene matches: 6. CDR3 nucleotides: TGTGCCAGCAGTCCTCCGGGACAGGGTTATGGCTACACCTTC. Its protein is CASSPPGQGYGYTF.

With respect to this clonotype: A read error is possible here, since a much larger clone lies one base away. This sequence joins TRBV7-2 and TRBJ1-6, with a tentative D call TRBD1 (5 bases). Germline V lookup: CDR1 SGHTA, CDR2 FQGNSA. This CDR3 comprises 15 residues. V lost 5 bases and J lost 8, with 16 bases in between. The CDR3 nucleotides read TGTGCCAGCAGCCTCTATCAGGGTGGGGATTCACCCCTCCACTTT. This gives the protein CASSLYQGGDSPLHF.

This clonotype was observed at least ten times. The J gene is TRBJ1-1, the V gene TRBV10-3; 7 nucleotides agree with TRBD1. The CDR3 contains 16 residues. Germline V gene sequence: CDR1 ENHRY, CDR2 SYGVKD. Trimming took 0 bases from V and 1 from J; bases not matched to a gene: 5. The CDR3 is CAISESSAGGNTEAFF. The CDR3 nucleotides are TGTGCCATCAGTGAGTCTTCGGCAGGGGGGAACACTGAAGCTTTCTTT.